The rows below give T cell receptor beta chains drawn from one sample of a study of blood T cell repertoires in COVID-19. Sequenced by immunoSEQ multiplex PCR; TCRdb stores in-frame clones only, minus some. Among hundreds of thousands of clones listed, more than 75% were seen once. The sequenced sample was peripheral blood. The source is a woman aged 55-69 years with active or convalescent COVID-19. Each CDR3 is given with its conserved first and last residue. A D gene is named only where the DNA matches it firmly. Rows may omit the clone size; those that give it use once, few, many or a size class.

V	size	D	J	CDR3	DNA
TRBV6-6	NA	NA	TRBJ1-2	CASSTGGNYGYTF	TGTGCCAGCAGCACGGGGGGAAACTATGGCTACACCTTC
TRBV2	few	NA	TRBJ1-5	CASAWGVGNQPQHF	TGTGCCAGCGCTTGGGGGGTGGGCAATCAGCCCCAGCATTTT
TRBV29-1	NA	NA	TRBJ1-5	CSVERGFGQPQHF	TGCAGCGTTGAGAGAGGGTTCGGTCAGCCCCAGCATTTT
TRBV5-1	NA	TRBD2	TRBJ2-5	CASSLAASGGARETQYF	TGCGCCAGCAGCTTGGCCGCCAGCGGGGGGGCCCGGGAGACCCAGTACTTC
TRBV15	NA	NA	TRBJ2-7	CATSRDGLRQPPYEQYF	TGTGCCACCAGCAGAGATGGGTTGAGGCAGCCCCCCTACGAGCAGTACTTC
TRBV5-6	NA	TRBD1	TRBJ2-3	CASSVMTGGPTDTQYF	TGTGCCAGCAGCGTAATGACAGGGGGCCCGACAGATACGCAGTATTTT
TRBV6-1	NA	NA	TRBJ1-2	CASSEGGGPYGYTF	TGTGCCAGCAGTGAAGGTGGGGGCCCCTATGGCTACACCTTC
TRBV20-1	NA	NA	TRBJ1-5	CSASGGQQPQHF	TGCAGTGCTAGTGGGGGCCAGCAGCCCCAGCATTTT
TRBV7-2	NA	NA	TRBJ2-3	CASSTSNYPTDTQYF	TGTGCCAGCAGCACTAGCAATTACCCCACAGATACGCAGTATTTT
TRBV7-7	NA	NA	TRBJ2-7	CASSPRQGGLAEQYF	TGTGCCAGCAGCCCCCGACAGGGAGGTCTGGCCGAGCAGTACTTC
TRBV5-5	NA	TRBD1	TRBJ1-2	CASSPDRDYGYTF	TGTGCCAGCAGCCCAGACAGGGACTATGGCTACACCTTC
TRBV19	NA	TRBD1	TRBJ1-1	CASSRTGPTEAFF	TGTGCCAGTTCTCGGACAGGGCCCACTGAAGCTTTCTTT
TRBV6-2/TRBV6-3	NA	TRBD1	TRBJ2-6	CASSYRGLGANVLTF	TGTGCCAGCAGTTACAGGGGGCTTGGGGCCAACGTCCTGACTTTC
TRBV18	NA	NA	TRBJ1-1	CASSAQGEDTEAFF	TGTGCCAGCTCAGCTCAGGGTGAAGACACTGAAGCTTTCTTT
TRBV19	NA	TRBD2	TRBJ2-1	CASSTRPLAGVNNEQFF	TGTGCCAGTAGTACTCGCCCACTAGCGGGGGTAAACAATGAGCAGTTCTTC
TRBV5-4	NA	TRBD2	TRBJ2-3	CASSAAGGRREDTQYF	TGTGCCAGCAGCGCCGCGGGGGGCCGTCGAGAAGATACGCAGTATTTT
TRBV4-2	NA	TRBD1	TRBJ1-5	CASSQETGVNQPQHF	TGTGCCAGCAGCCAAGAGACAGGGGTCAATCAGCCCCAGCATTTT
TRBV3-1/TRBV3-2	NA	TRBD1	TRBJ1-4	CASSARDRDEKLFF	TGTGCCAGCAGCGCCCGGGACAGGGATGAAAAACTGTTTTTT
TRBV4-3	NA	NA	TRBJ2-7	CASSQWAGATYEQYF	TGCGCCAGCAGCCAATGGGCGGGGGCCACCTACGAGCAGTACTTC
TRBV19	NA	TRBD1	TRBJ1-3	CASRGQDSGNTIYF	TGTGCCAGTAGGGGACAGGACTCTGGAAACACCATATATTTT
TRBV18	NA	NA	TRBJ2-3	CASSPPSGSDTQYF	TGTGCCAGCTCACCACCGTCAGGCTCAGATACGCAGTATTTT
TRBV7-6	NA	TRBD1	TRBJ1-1	CASSLGTGRNTEAFF	TGTGCCAGCAGCTTGGGGACAGGGAGGAACACTGAAGCTTTCTTT
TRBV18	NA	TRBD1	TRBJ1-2	CASSPADRGQGYGYTF	TGTGCCAGCTCACCTGCGGACAGGGGGCAAGGATATGGCTACACCTTC
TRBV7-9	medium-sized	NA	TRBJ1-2	CASSTGQPYGYTF	TGTGCCAGCAGCACCGGACAGCCCTATGGCTACACCTTC
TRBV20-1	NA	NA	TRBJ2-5	CSARAETQYF	TGCAGTGCTAGAGCGGAGACCCAGTACTTC
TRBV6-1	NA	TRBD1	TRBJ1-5	CASSDGRGGNQPQHF	TGTGCCAGCAGTGATGGCAGGGGGGGCAATCAGCCCCAGCATTTT
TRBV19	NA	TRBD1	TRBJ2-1	CASGGTGLGEQFF	TGTGCCAGTGGAGGGACAGGGCTCGGTGAGCAGTTCTTC
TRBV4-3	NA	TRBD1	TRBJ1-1	CASSQAFGQGNTEAFF	TGCGCCAGCAGCCAAGCCTTTGGACAGGGGAACACTGAAGCTTTCTTT
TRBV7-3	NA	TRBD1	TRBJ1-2	CASSGGQGHGYTF	TGTGCCAGCAGCGGCGGACAGGGGCATGGCTACACCTTC
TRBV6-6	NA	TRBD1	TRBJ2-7	CASSPPDRVGEQYF	TGTGCCAGCAGCCCACCCGACAGGGTCGGCGAGCAGTACTTC
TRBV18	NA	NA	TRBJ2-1	CASSPDRRSYNEQFF	TGTGCCAGCTCACCGGACAGACGCTCCTACAATGAGCAGTTCTTC
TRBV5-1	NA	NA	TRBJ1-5	CASSFGVRESNQPQHF	TGCGCCAGCAGCTTCGGTGTGCGGGAAAGCAATCAGCCCCAGCATTTT
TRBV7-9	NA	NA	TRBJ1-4	CASSQTGNEKLFF	TGTGCCAGCAGCCAAACAGGGAACGAAAAACTGTTTTTT
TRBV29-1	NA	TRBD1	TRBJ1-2	CSVAWTGGGGYTF	TGCAGCGTTGCCTGGACAGGGGGAGGCGGCTACACCTTC
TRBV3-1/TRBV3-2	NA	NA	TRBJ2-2	CASSHRQTLNTGELFF	TGTGCCAGCAGCCACAGACAGACCTTAAACACCGGGGAGCTGTTTTTT
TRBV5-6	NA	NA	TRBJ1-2	CASSLTLQFLNYGYTF	TGTGCCAGCAGCTTGACCCTACAGTTTTTGAACTATGGCTACACCTTC
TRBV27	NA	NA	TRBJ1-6	CASLYEGPGHLYNSPLHF	TGTGCCAGCCTCTATGAGGGGCCGGGACACCTGTATAATTCACCCCTCCACTTT
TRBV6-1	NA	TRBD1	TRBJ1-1	CASSEVKYRGSTEAFF	TGTGCCAGCAGTGAAGTGAAGTACAGGGGGTCCACTGAAGCTTTCTTT
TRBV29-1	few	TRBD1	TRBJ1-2	CSAVLQGPSYGYTF	TGCAGCGCCGTATTACAGGGGCCAAGCTATGGCTACACCTTC
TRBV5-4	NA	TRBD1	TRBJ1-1	CASSSGTQGTRATEAFF	TGTGCCAGCAGCTCGGGAACACAGGGGACGCGCGCCACTGAAGCTTTCTTT
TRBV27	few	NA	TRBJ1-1	CASSPRGFGEAFF	TGTGCCAGCAGCCCTAGGGGATTCGGGGAAGCTTTCTTT
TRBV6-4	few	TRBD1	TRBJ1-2	CASSATGGRGYTF	TGTGCCAGCAGTGCCACAGGGGGACGTGGCTACACCTTC
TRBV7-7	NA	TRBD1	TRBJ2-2	CASSKDRAINTGELFF	TGTGCCAGCAGCAAAGACAGGGCGATAAACACCGGGGAGCTGTTTTTT
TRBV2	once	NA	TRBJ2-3	CASSGEGGDTDTQYF	TGTGCCAGCAGTGGAGAGGGCGGGGACACAGATACGCAGTATTTT
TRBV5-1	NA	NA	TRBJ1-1	CATKRGEGAPMNTEAFF	TGCGCCACCAAACGGGGGGAGGGAGCCCCCATGAACACTGAAGCTTTCTTT
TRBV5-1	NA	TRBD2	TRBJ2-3	CASSKGLAGAWADTQYF	TGCGCCAGCAGCAAGGGACTAGCGGGGGCTTGGGCAGATACGCAGTATTTT
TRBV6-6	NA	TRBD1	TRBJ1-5	CASSPSGQSSNQPQHF	TGTGCCAGCAGCCCGTCGGGACAGAGTAGCAATCAGCCCCAGCATTTT
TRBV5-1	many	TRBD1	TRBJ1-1	CASSLVDRDTEAFF	TGCGCCAGCAGCTTGGTGGACAGGGACACTGAAGCTTTCTTT
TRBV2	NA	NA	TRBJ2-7	CASSEATPGPYEQYF	TGTGCCAGCAGTGAAGCGACACCCGGTCCCTACGAGCAGTACTTC
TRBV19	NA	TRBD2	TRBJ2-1	CASSIGSGGSGNEQFF	TGTGCCAGTAGTATTGGTAGCGGGGGGTCGGGCAATGAGCAGTTCTTC
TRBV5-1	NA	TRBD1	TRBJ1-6	CASSQATGSASPLHF	TGCGCCAGCAGCCAGGCGACAGGGAGCGCTTCACCCCTCCACTTT
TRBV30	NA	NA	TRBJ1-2	CAWSYRNREYYGYTF	TGTGCCTGGAGTTACCGCAACCGCGAGTACTATGGCTACACCTTC
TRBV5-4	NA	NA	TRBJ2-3	CASSLGPSTDTQYF	TGTGCCAGCAGCTTGGGGCCGAGCACAGATACGCAGTATTTT
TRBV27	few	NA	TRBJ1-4	CASSLQRGFEKLFF	TGTGCCAGCAGTTTACAGAGAGGTTTTGAAAAACTGTTTTTT